This record covers a single T cell receptor (beta chain). Its target is not known. TCRdb called the 5' RACE reads again in MiXCR, with one record for every CDR3 protein. The sample shows under 600,000 distinct CDR3 sequences, 20% to 25% of them seen only once. This sample is part of a study of T cells after yellow fever vaccination. Study-wide context: Fractions of low cell number were prepared using SMART-Seq v4 Ultra Low Input. General study findings and limits: A weaker but faster secondary response was observed, peaking on day 5 versus 15. Most clones from primary vaccination resurfaced after the booster (around 97% CD4, 75% to 90% CD8). The bulk population could contribute abundant contaminating clonotypes to FACS-sorted repertoires.

The length of the CDR3 is 14 residues. Per the germline V gene, CDR1 is SGHDT and CDR2 is YYEEEE. V lost 0 bases and J lost 5, with 11 bases in between. The sequence came from a man younger than 35 who received the YFV17D yellow fever vaccine. This sequence joins TRBV5-6 and TRBJ2-5; D is undetermined. Sequences were derived from PBMCs, sampled more than 20 days after the first yellow fever vaccination. The CDR3 DNA follows: TGTGCCAGCAGCTTGGGTCGAGCGACGGAGACCCAGTACTTC. Its translation is CASSLGRATETQYF.